The clone carrying this TCR beta chain was found once. This entry belongs to a study of blood T cell repertoires in COVID-19. Study-wide background: Sources were T cells, B-cell-depleted T cells, or PBMCs; the material itself was cDNA or gDNA.

V was trimmed by 3 bases and J by 5 bases, leaving 16 bases between them. Germline V gives CDR1 GTSNPN, CDR2 SVGIG (reference sequence). The CDR3 extends over 15 amino acids. Original data processing: Scientists estimated how many nucleated cells there were by amplifying reference gene primers. Assay: immunoSEQ multiplex PCR; the TCRdb copy retains only in-frame clones and omits some. That table is the source of V, J and clone size, and D and trimming were worked out from the DNA. The table records about 150,000 clones, 87% of them present only once. This chain uses TRBV30 with TRBJ1-4, with D perhaps TRBD1 (5 bases). This clonotype originated in a man older than 75 with acute or convalescent COVID-19. Sequenced sample: peripheral blood. The CDR3 is CAWSRKGTLNEKLFF. For the CDR3, the DNA is TGTGCCTGGAGCCGGAAGGGGACTCTAAATGAAAAACTGTTTTTT.